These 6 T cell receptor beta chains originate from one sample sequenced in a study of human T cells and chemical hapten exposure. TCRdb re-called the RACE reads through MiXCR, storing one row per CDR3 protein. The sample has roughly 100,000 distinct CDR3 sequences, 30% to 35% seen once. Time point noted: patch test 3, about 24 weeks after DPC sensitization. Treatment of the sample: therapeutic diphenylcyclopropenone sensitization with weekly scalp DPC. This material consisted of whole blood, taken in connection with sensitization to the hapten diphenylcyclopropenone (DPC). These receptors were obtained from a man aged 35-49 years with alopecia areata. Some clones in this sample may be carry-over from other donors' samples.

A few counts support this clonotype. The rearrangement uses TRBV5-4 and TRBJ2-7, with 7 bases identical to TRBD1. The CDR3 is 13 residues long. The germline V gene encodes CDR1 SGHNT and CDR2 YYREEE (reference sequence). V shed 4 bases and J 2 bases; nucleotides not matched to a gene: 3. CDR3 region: CASSQDRAYEQYV. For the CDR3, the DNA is TGTGCCAGCAGCCAAGACAGGGCCTACGAGCAGTACGTC.

CDR3 protein: CASSLSGTSYNEQFF. CDR3 in DNA: TGTGCCAGCAGCTTAAGCGGGACTTCCTACAATGAGCAGTTCTTC. The chain combines TRBV7-9 with TRBJ2-1; 7 bases are a match to TRBD2. The CDR3 contains 15 residues. V lost 2 bases to trimming and J lost 1 base; unmatched junction nucleotides: 2. Germline-derived CDR1 and CDR2 are SEHNR and FQNEAQ (reference sequence).

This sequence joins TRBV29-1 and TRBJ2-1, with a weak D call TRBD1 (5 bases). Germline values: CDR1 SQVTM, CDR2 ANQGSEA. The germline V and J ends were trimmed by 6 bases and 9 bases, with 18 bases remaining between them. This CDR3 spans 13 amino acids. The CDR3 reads CSVDGIQGIEQFF. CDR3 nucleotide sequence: TGCAGCGTGGACGGAATCCAGGGAATTGAGCAGTTCTTC.

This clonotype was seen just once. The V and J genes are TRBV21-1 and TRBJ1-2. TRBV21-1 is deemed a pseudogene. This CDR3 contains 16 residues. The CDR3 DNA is TGTGCCAGCAGCAAAGAGAGGGCCGGAGCTAACTATGGCTACACCTTC. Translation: CASSKERAGANYGYTF.

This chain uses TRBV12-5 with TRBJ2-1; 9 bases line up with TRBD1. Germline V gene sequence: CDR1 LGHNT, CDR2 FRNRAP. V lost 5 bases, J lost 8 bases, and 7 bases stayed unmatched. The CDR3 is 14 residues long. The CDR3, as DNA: TGTGCTAGTGGTACCGGGACAGGGAGGGATGAGCAGTTCTTC. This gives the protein CASGTGTGRDEQFF.

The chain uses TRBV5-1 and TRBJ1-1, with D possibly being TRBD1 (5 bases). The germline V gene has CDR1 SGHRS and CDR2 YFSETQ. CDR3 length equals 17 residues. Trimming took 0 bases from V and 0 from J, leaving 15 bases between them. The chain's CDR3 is CASSLVPGDSLNTEAFF. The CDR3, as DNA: TGCGCCAGCAGCTTGGTTCCCGGAGACAGCCTGAACACTGAAGCTTTCTTT. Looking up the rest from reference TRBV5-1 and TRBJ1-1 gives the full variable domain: KAGVTQTPRYLIKTRGQQVTLSCSPISGHRSVSWYQQTPGQGLQFLFEYFSETQRNKGNFPGRFSGRQFSNSRSEMNVSTLELGDSALYLCASSLVPGDSLNTEAFFGQGTRLTVV.